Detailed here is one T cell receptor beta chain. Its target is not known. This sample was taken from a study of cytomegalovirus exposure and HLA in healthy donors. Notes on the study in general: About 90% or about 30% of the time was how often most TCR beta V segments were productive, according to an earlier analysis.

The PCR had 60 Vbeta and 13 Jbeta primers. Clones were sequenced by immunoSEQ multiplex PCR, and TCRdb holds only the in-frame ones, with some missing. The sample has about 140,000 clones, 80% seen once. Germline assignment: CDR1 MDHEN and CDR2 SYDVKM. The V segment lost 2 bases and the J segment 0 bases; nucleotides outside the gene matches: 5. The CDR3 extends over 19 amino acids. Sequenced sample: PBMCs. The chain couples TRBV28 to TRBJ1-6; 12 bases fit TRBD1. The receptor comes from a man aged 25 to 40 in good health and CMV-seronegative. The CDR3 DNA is TGTGCCAGCAGTTTAGGGGGACAGGGGGCGAGCTCCTATAATTCACCCCTCCACTTT. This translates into CASSLGGQGASSYNSPLHF.